This T cell receptor (beta chain) came from a study of blood T cells in healthy people across ages. Study summary: When template switching was applied, about one barcoded beta molecule was captured per two T cells. The study's findings and limits: Age showed a roughly linear inverse relationship with TCR beta diversity per million T cells. PBMCs went unsorted, and a conclusive naive versus antigen-experienced comparison was therefore prevented.

The second PCR ran roughly 6 to 11 cycles with a sample-barcoded 5' primer and J-beta primers. TCRdb re-called the 5' RACE reads through MiXCR, storing one row per CDR3 protein. This table has around 1,500,000 distinct CDR3 sequences, 28% appearing once. V was cut by 6 bases and J by 6 bases, with 13 bases left in between. Germline loops: CDR1 LNHDA, CDR2 SQIVND (reference sequence). The CDR3 runs 13 residues. Concerning this clonotype itself: Its specificity is unknown.

This chain links TRBV19 with TRBJ2-3, with D maybe TRBD2 (5 bases). Sequenced material: blood. This receptor was identified in a woman aged 30 to 39 in good health. CDR3: CASSRSGVDTQYF. The CDR3 nucleotides are TGTGCCAGTAGCAGGAGCGGTGTTGATACGCAGTATTTT.